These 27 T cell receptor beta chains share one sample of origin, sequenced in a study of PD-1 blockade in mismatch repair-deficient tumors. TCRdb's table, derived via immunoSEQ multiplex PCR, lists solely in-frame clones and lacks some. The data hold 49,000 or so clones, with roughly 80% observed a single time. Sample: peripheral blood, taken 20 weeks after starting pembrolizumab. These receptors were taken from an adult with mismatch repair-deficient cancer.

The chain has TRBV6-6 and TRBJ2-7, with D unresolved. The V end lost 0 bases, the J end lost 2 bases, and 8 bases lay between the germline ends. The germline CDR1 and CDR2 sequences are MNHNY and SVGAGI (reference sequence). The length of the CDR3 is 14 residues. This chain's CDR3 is CASSYSPGAYEQYF. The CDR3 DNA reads TGTGCCAGCAGTTACTCACCGGGCGCCTACGAGCAGTACTTC.

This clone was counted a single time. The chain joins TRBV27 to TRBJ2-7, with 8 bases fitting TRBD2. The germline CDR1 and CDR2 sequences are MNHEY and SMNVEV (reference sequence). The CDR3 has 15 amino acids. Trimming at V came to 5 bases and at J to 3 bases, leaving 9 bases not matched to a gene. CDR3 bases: TGTGCCAGCAGTAACCCCGGGACTAGTGTCTACGAGCAGTACTTC. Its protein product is CASSNPGTSVYEQYF.

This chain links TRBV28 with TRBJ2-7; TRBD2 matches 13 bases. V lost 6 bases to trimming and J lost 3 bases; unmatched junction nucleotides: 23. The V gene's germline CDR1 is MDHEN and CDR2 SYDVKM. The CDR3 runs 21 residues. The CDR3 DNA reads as TGTGCCAGCAGCCGAATTACCTCATCTGGGACTAGCGGGGTTACCCTCTACGAGCAGTACTTC. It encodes CASSRITSSGTSGVTLYEQYF.

CDR3 region: CVTASGTSYNEQFF. The CDR3 coding sequence is TGTGTCACCGCCAGCGGGACCTCCTACAATGAGCAGTTCTTC. The chain has TRBV9 and TRBJ2-1, with 7 positions matching TRBD2. This CDR3 region has 14 residues. The germline CDR1 and CDR2 sequences are SGDLS and YYNGEE.

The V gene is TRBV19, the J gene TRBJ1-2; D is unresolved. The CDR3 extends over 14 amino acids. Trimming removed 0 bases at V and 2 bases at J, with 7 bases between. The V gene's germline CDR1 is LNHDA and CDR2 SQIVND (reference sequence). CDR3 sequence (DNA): TGTGCCAGTAGTATAGATCCGGGGAACTATGGCTACACCTTC. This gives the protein CASSIDPGNYGYTF.

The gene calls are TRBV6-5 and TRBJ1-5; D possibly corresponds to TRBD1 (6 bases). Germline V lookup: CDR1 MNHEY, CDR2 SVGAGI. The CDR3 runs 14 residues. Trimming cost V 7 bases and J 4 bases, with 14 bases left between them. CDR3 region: CASKGQKDNQPQHF. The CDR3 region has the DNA TGTGCCAGCAAAGGACAGAAAGATAATCAGCCCCAGCATTTT.

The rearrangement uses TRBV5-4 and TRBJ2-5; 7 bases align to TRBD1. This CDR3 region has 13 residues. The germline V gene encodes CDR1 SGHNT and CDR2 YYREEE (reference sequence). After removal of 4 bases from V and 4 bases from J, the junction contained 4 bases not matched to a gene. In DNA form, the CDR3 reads TGTGCCAGCAGCACCAGACAGGGAGAGACCCAGTACTTC. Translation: CASSTRQGETQYF.

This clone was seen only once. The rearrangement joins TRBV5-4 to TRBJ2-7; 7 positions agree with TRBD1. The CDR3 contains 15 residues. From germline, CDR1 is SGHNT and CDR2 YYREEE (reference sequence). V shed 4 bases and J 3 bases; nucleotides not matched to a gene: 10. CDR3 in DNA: TGTGCCAGCAGCGGAATATTACAGGGGAGCTACGAGCAGTACTTC. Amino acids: CASSGILQGSYEQYF.

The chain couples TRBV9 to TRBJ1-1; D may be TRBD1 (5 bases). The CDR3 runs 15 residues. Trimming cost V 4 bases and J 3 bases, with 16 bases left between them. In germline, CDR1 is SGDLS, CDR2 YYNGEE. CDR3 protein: CASSPREGRDTEAFF. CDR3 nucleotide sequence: TGTGCCAGCAGCCCCCGGGAGGGGCGTGACACTGAAGCTTTCTTT.

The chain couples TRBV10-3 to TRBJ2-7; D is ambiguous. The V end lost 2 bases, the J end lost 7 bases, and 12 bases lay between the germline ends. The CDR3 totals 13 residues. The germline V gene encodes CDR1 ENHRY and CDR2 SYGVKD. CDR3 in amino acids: CAISEIGSPEQYF. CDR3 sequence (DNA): TGTGCCATCAGTGAGATTGGCAGCCCAGAGCAGTACTTC.

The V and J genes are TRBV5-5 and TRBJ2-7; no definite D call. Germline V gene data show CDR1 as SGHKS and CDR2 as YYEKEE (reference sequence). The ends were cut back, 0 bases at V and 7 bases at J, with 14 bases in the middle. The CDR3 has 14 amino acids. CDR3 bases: TGTGCCAGCAGCTTGGTTGGCACCATGGGGGAGCAGTACTTC. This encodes CASSLVGTMGEQYF.

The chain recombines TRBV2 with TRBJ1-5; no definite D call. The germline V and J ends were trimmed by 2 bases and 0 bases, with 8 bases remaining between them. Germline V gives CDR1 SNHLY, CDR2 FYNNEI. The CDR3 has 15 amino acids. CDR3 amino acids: CASSEMLYSNQPQHF. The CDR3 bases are TGTGCCAGCAGTGAAATGCTTTATAGCAATCAGCCCCAGCATTTT.

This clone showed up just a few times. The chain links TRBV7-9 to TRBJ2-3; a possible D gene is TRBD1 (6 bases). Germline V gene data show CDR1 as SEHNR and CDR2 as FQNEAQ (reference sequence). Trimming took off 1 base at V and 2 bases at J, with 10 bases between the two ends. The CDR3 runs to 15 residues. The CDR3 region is CASSLDTGNTDTQYF. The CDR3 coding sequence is TGTGCCAGCAGCTTAGACACAGGGAACACAGATACGCAGTATTTT.

For the CDR3, the DNA is TGTGCCAGTAGTACCCAGCTAGCGGGAGGGCCCCACGAGCAGTACTTC. It specifies CASSTQLAGGPHEQYF. This chain joins TRBV19 and TRBJ2-7; TRBD2 matches at 12 bases. The CDR3 sequence is 16 residues long. The V and J ends lost 4 bases and 5 bases, in that order; junction bases with no gene match: 9. The germline V gene encodes CDR1 LNHDA and CDR2 SQIVND (reference sequence).

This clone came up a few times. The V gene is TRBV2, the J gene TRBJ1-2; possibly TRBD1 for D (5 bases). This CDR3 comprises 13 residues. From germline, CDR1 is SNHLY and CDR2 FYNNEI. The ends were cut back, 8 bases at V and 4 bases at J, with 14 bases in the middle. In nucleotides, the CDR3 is TGTGCCAGCGGAGGGGAGGTCGGCTATGGCTACACCTTC. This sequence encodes CASGGEVGYGYTF.

The CDR3 bases are TGTGCCAGCAGCTTGGGAGGGTCTGGAAACACCATATATTTT. Translation gives CASSLGGSGNTIYF. The chain is built from TRBV11-3 and TRBJ1-3; D is ambiguous. CDR1 is SGHNT, CDR2 YENEEA, per germline. The CDR3 spans 14 residues. Trimming shortened V by 3 bases and J by 1 base, and 7 bases separated the two germline ends.

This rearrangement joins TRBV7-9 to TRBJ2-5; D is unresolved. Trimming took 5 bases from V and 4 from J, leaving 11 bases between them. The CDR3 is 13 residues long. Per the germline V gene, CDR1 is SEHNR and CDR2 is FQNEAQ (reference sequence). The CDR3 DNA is TGTGCCAGCAGCGGAAACTCCAGAGAGACCCAGTACTTC. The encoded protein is CASSGNSRETQYF.

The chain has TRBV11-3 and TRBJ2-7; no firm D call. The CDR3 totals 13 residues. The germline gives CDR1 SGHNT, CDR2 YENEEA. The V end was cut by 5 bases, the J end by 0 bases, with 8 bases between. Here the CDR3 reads CASSPVDSYEQYF. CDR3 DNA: TGTGCCAGCAGCCCGGTGGACTCCTACGAGCAGTACTTC. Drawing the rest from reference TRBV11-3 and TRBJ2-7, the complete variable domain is EAGVVQSPRYKIIEKKQPVAFWCNPISGHNTLYWYLQNLGQGPELLIRYENEEAVDDSQLPKDRFSAERLKGVDSTLKIQPAELGDSAVYLCASSPVDSYEQYFGPGTRLTVT.

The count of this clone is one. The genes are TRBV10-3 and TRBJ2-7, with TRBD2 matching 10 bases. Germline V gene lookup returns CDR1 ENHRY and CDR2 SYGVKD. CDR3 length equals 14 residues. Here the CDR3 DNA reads TGTGCTTCAGGGGCTAGCGGGAGCATTAACGAGCAGTACTTC. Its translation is CASGASGSINEQYF.

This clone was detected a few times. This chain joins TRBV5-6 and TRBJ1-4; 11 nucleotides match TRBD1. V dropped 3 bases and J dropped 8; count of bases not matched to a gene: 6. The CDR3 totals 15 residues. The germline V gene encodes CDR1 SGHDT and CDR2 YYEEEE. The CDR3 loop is CASSSTGTGGEKLFF. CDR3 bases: TGTGCCAGCAGCTCGACCGGGACAGGGGGGGAAAAACTGTTTTTT. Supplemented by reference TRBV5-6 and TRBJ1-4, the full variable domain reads DAGVTQSPTHLIKTRGQQVTLRCSPKSGHDTVSWYQQALGQGPQFIFQYYEEEERQRGNFPDRFSGHQFPNYSSELNVNALLLGDSALYLCASSSTGTGGEKLFFGSGTQLSVL.

CDR3 DNA: TGTGCCAGCTCACCATTCAGGACAGGGGTTTTGAACACTGAAGCTTTCTTT. Its translation is CASSPFRTGVLNTEAFF. The chain recombines TRBV18 with TRBJ1-1; 9 nucleotides line up with TRBD1. The CDR3 is 17 amino acids. V lost 2 bases and J lost 0; bases outside the gene matches: 7. Germline loops: CDR1 KGHSH, CDR2 LQKENI.

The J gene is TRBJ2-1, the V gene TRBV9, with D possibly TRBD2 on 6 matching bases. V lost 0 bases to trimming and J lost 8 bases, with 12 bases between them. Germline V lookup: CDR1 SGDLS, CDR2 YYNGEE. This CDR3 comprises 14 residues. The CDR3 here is CASSVAGGFDEQFF. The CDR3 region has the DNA TGTGCCAGCAGCGTAGCAGGAGGGTTTGATGAGCAGTTCTTC.

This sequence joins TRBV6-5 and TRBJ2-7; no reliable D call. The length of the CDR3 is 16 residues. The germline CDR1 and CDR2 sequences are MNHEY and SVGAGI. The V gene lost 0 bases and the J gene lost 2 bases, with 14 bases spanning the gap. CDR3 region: CASSYSRVGGAYEQYF. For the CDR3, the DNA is TGTGCCAGCAGTTACTCGAGAGTCGGTGGGGCCTACGAGCAGTACTTC.

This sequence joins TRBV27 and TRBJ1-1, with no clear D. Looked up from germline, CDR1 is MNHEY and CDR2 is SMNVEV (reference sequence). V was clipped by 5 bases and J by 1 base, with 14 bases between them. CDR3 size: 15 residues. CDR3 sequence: CASSPWTQGNTEAFF. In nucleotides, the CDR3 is TGTGCCAGCAGTCCATGGACCCAAGGGAACACTGAAGCTTTCTTT.

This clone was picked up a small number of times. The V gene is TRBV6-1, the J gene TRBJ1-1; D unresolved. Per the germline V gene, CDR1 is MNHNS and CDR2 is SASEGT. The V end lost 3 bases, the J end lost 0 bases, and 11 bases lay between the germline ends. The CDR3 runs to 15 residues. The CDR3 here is CASSDQRFLNTEAFF. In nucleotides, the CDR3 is TGTGCCAGCAGTGACCAGCGATTCTTGAACACTGAAGCTTTCTTT.

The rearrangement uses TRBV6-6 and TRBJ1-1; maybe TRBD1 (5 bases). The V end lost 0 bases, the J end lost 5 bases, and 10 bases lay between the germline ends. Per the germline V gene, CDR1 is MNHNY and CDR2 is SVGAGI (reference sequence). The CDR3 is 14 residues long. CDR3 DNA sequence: TGTGCCAGCAGTTACTCACAGGCCATTACTGAAGCTTTCTTT. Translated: CASSYSQAITEAFF.

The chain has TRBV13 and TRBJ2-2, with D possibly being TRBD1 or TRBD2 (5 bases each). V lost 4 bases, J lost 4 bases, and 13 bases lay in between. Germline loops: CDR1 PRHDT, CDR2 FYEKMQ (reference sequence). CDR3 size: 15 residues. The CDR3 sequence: CASSSRPGATGELFF. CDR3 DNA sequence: TGTGCCAGCAGCTCCCGTCCCGGGGCCACCGGGGAGCTGTTTTTT.